The sequence of this T cell receptor beta chain was determined in a study of blood T cells in healthy people across ages. Study results and limitations: Per-million-T-cell TCR beta diversity fell roughly linearly with age.

V was pared by 3 bases and J by 7 bases, with 16 bases between. CDR1 MDHEN and CDR2 SYDVKM come from the germline V gene. This CDR3 has 15 residues. Sample-barcoded 5' priming and a J-beta primer mix drove a second PCR of about 6 to 12 cycles. Sequencing recovered at least 2.5 million CDR3-containing paired-end reads from each sample. Each CDR3 protein gets one entry after TCRdb re-called the 5' RACE reads with MiXCR. The table shows hundreds of thousands of distinct CDR3 sequences, with approximately 30% occurring only once. Researchers report isolating at least 6.5 million PBMCs per sample. This clonotype was found many times. Its antigen is undetermined. Just one base apart from a much larger clone, this may be a read error.

The V call is TRBV28, the J call TRBJ2-1; D is unclear. The clonotype was recovered from a woman of 80 years or more in good health. Material: blood. Here the CDR3 DNA reads TGTGCCAGCAGTTTGATGACGGTTAGAGGAAATGAGCAGTTCTTC. Its protein product is CASSLMTVRGNEQFF.